This T cell receptor (beta chain) was identified during a study of shared clonotypes between healthy human individuals. Germline lookup yields CDR1 MNHEY and CDR2 SMNVEV (reference sequence). This CDR3 has 15 residues. V lost 6 bases, J lost 7 bases, and 8 bases stayed unmatched. Execution of the assay was at deep level. The data were produced by immunoSEQ multiplex PCR, yet TCRdb's version contains in-frame clones alone and is incomplete. The sample holds 450,000 to 500,000 clones, 60% to 85% seen once. This chain links TRBV27 with TRBJ2-5, with 13 bases aligning to TRBD2. The sequencing input was PBMCs. This clonotype originated in a woman aged 40 to 50 in good health. Some clones in this sample may be carry-over from other donors' samples. The CDR3 coding sequence is TGTGCCAGCAGCGTCGGACTAGCGGGAGAGGGGACCCAGTACTTC. Its translation is CASSVGLAGEGTQYF.